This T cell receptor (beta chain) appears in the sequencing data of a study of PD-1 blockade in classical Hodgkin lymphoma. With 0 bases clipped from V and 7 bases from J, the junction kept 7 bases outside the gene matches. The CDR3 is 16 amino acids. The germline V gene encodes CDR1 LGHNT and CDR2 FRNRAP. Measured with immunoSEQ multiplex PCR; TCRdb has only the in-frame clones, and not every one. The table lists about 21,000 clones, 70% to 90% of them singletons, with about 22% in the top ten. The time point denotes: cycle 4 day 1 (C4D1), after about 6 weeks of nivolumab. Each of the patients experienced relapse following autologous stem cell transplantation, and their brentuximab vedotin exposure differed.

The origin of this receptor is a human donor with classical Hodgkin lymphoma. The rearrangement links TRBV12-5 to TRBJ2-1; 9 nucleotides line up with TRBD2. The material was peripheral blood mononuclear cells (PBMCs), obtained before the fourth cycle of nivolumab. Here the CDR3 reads CASGLVLLAGKNEQFF. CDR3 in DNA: TGTGCTAGTGGTTTGGTACTCCTAGCGGGAAAGAATGAGCAGTTCTTC.